These T cell receptor beta chains were read from a single sample in a study of blood T cell repertoires in COVID-19. TCRdb's table, derived via immunoSEQ multiplex PCR, lists solely in-frame clones and lacks some. The table has hundreds of thousands of clones, approximately 86% seen once. Specimen: peripheral blood. The receptors stem from a man in his fifties or sixties with acute or convalescent COVID-19. Both conserved end residues are part of each CDR3. The D gene is left open where the match is weak. Some rows have no size entry. The others give once, few or many, or a class for an expanded clone.

v_gene	abundance	j_gene	d_gene	CDR3nt	CDR3aa
TRBV3-1/TRBV3-2	NA	TRBJ2-7	NA	TGTGCCAGCAGCCAAGGAGGAGGGAGGCCTTTAACACACTTC	CASSQGGGRPLTHF
TRBV5-1	NA	TRBJ2-5	TRBD1	TGCGCCAGCAGCCGGGCGGCAGGGGGAGAGACCCAGTACTTC	CASSRAAGGETQYF
TRBV13	NA	TRBJ1-1	NA	TGTGCCAGCAGCTCCATCCGCCCGACAGACAAAGCTTTCTTT	CASSSIRPTDKAFF
TRBV6-5	NA	TRBJ2-7	NA	TGTGCCAGCAGTTACGCCCTGGGCAGGGACTACGAGCAGTACTTC	CASSYALGRDYEQYF
TRBV3-1/TRBV3-2	once	TRBJ2-7	NA	TGTGCCAGCAGCCTCTCCGGGACTCGTTACGAGCAGTACTTC	CASSLSGTRYEQYF
TRBV11-1	NA	TRBJ2-1	TRBD2	TGTGCCAGCAGCTGGCTAGCGGGGCGGGAGCAGTTCTTC	CASSWLAGREQFF
TRBV19	NA	TRBJ2-7	TRBD1	TGTGCCAGTAGTACCGGACAGGGATCCTACGAGCAGTACTTC	CASSTGQGSYEQYF
TRBV7-2	NA	TRBJ2-3	TRBD2	TGTGCCAGCAGCTTATTAGCGGGGCGAGATACGCAGTATTTT	CASSLLAGRDTQYF
TRBV3-1/TRBV3-2	NA	TRBJ2-5	NA	TGTGCCAGCAGCCAAGATGTGCGGTCGGAGACCCAGTACTTC	CASSQDVRSETQYF
TRBV14	NA	TRBJ1-6	NA	TGTGCCAGCAGCCAAGAACTAGGCTCACCCCTCCACTTT	CASSQELGSPLHF
TRBV6-5	NA	TRBJ1-4	NA	TGTGCCAGCAGTTACAGGAGGGGAGCAACTAATGAAAAACTGTTTTTT	CASSYRRGATNEKLFF
TRBV10-3	NA	TRBJ2-7	TRBD1	TGTGCCATCAGCGGGGGACAGGGGGTTCCCTACGAGCAGTACTTC	CAISGGQGVPYEQYF
TRBV4-1	NA	TRBJ1-4	NA	TGCGCCAGCAGCCAAGTCGGGTTCGGACTGTTTTTT	CASSQVGFGLFF
TRBV19	once	TRBJ1-2	NA	TGTGCCAGCGTGCGGCCAGGGGCAGGTGGCTACACCTTC	CASVRPGAGGYTF
TRBV7-2	NA	TRBJ2-1	NA	TGTGCCAGCAGCTCCCAGGGACTCATCGGGGATGAGCAGTTCTTC	CASSSQGLIGDEQFF
TRBV5-1	NA	TRBJ1-1	TRBD1	TGCGCCAGCAGCTTGGAACAGGGGGTGACTGAAGCTTTCTTT	CASSLEQGVTEAFF
TRBV6-5	NA	TRBJ1-1	NA	TGTGCCAGCAGTTATGGGGTCGGGGGTATGAACACTGAAGCTTTCTTT	CASSYGVGGMNTEAFF
TRBV19	NA	TRBJ1-2	NA	TGTGCCAGTAGTATGGGCCCGAATTTGAACTATGGCTACACCTTC	CASSMGPNLNYGYTF
TRBV9	NA	TRBJ1-6	TRBD1	TGTGCCAGCAGCCCTCTGCTGTCCCGGGACAGGGAAAGTTCCCTCCACTTT	CASSPLLSRDRESSLHF
TRBV14	NA	TRBJ2-7	NA	TGTGCCAGCAGCCCCCTCCGCCGGGACGAGCAGTACTTC	CASSPLRRDEQYF
TRBV19	NA	TRBJ1-6	NA	TGTGCCAGTACCCCAATGGGAGGGAAGGATTCACCCCTCCACTTT	CASTPMGGKDSPLHF
TRBV12-3/TRBV12-4	NA	TRBJ1-3	NA	TGTGCGTTTGTCTTAACAGGGAGTAACACCATATATTTT	CAFVLTGSNTIYF
TRBV30	NA	TRBJ2-7	NA	TGTGCCTGGAGCGGACTTAACGAGCAGTACTTC	CAWSGLNEQYF